The 29 T cell receptor beta chains below come from one sample, sequenced in a study of blood T cell repertoires in COVID-19. TCRdb's copy holds only in-frame clones and misses some; the assay was immunoSEQ multiplex PCR. The sample has under 250,000 clones, roughly 89% seen once. Material for sequencing was peripheral blood. These receptors originate from a woman aged 40 to 55 who had recovered from COVID-19.

This clone turned up a few times. The CDR3 DNA reads as TGTGCCAGCAGCCCGGGTGGGGGCACAGAGACCCAGTACTTC. Its protein product is CASSPGGGTETQYF. The V and J genes are TRBV5-6 and TRBJ2-5; tentative D call: TRBD1 (6 bases). Deletions cut 4 bases from V and 4 bases from J, with 14 bases between. The CDR3 runs to 14 residues. Germline lookup yields CDR1 SGHDT and CDR2 YYEEEE.

The chain employs TRBV4-1 and TRBJ2-7; 11 bases map to TRBD1. The CDR3 loop spans 15 amino acids. Looked up from germline, CDR1 is MGHRA and CDR2 is YSYEKL. J lost 6 bases, V lost 1 base, and 5 bases had no gene match. CDR3 bases: TGCGCCAGCAGCCAAGTTTGGGACAGGGGGAGCGAGCAGTACTTC. Its protein product is CASSQVWDRGSEQYF.

The rearrangement joins TRBV9 to TRBJ1-1; possibly TRBD1 for D (5 bases). Germline lookup yields CDR1 SGDLS and CDR2 YYNGEE. The CDR3 length is 15 residues. The V end lost 3 bases, the J end lost 4 bases, and 16 bases lay between the germline ends. The CDR3 DNA reads as TGTGCCAGCAGCGCCCCCGGGGGATGGGGCACTGAAGCTTTCTTT. Its protein product is CASSAPGGWGTEAFF.

This clone turned up a few times. The V and J genes are TRBV27 and TRBJ2-7; a weak D match, TRBD1 (6 bases). The germline V gene encodes CDR1 MNHEY and CDR2 SMNVEV (reference sequence). V lost 5 bases and J lost 5, with 13 bases in between. The CDR3 loop spans 13 amino acids. The DNA of the CDR3 is TGTGCCAGCAGTAGGACAGTGGCTGACGAGCAGTACTTC. Encoded protein: CASSRTVADEQYF.

The chain recombines TRBV10-2 with TRBJ1-2; D may be TRBD1 (6 bases). The CDR3 runs to 15 residues. The germline CDR1 and CDR2 sequences are WSHSY and SAAADI. Trimming removed 6 bases at V and 8 bases at J, with 22 bases between. The CDR3 loop is CASSAQEMGARGYTF. For the CDR3, the DNA is TGCGCCAGCAGCGCCCAAGAGATGGGGGCGAGGGGCTACACCTTC.

The rearrangement uses TRBV2 and TRBJ2-1; tentative D call: TRBD2 (5 bases). V lost 8 bases to trimming and J lost 9 bases, with 20 bases between them. Germline values: CDR1 SNHLY, CDR2 FYNNEI. The CDR3 has 14 amino acids. In nucleotides, the CDR3 is TGTGCCAGCTATGGAGGCAGGAGTTGGGGTGAGCAGTTCTTC. Translated: CASYGGRSWGEQFF.

For the CDR3, the DNA is TGTGCCAGCAGCGGTGAGGGGGCTGTCTATGGCTACACCTTC. This translates into CASSGEGAVYGYTF. The V gene is TRBV7-9, the J gene TRBJ1-2; 7 bases agree with TRBD1. Germline assignment: CDR1 SEHNR and CDR2 FQNEAQ (reference sequence). This CDR3 region has 14 residues. V lost 5 bases and J lost 4; bases outside the gene matches: 7.

The chain joins TRBV20-1 to TRBJ2-1; a possible D gene is TRBD1 (5 bases). The CDR3 sequence is 11 residues long. CDR1 is DFQATT, CDR2 SNEGSKA, per germline (reference sequence). V gave up 6 bases and J gave up 6 bases, with 9 bases separating them. CDR3 amino acids: CSAARVNEQFF. The CDR3 DNA reads as TGCAGTGCAGCCAGGGTCAATGAGCAGTTCTTC.

This sequence joins TRBV19 and TRBJ1-5, with D possibly matching TRBD1 (6 bases). The CDR3 spans 15 residues. Germline CDR1 reads LNHDA; CDR2 reads SQIVND (reference sequence). V dropped 4 bases and J dropped 2 bases, with 12 bases sitting between them. CDR3 in DNA: TGTGCCAGTAGTACGCAGGGGAGCGGCAATCAGCCCCAGCATTTT. It encodes CASSTQGSGNQPQHF.

Only one count was recorded for this clone. V and J are TRBV5-5 and TRBJ2-7; unclear D gene. The V gene's germline CDR1 is SGHKS and CDR2 YYEKEE (reference sequence). Trimming cost V 0 bases and J 10 bases, with 20 bases left between them. The CDR3 extends over 15 amino acids. The CDR3 reads CASSLEVQPNRDQYF. The CDR3 bases are TGTGCCAGCAGCTTGGAGGTACAGCCTAATAGAGACCAGTACTTC.

The rearrangement uses TRBV20-1 and TRBJ1-2; D may be TRBD1 (5 bases). CDR1 DFQATT and CDR2 SNEGSKA come from the germline V gene (reference sequence). The ends were cut back, 6 bases at V and 8 bases at J, with 10 bases in the middle. The CDR3 covers 10 residues. CDR3 in amino acids: CSARQRGYTF. The CDR3 bases are TGCAGTGCCAGACAGAGGGGCTACACCTTC.

The V call is TRBV7-2, the J call TRBJ2-3, with 10 nucleotides matching TRBD2. Trimming at V came to 10 bases and at J to 2 bases, leaving 9 bases not matched to a gene. This CDR3 is 15 amino acids long. Germline CDR1 reads SGHTA; CDR2 reads FQGNSA. This CDR3 is CATKAGGYLTDTQYF. In nucleotides, the CDR3 is TGTGCCACAAAAGCGGGGGGGTACCTCACAGATACGCAGTATTTT.

J is TRBJ2-1 and V is TRBV7-9; TRBD1 matches 7 bases. Per germline, CDR1 SEHNR and CDR2 FQNEAQ (reference sequence). This CDR3 region has 17 residues. With V trimmed by 5 bases and J by 7 bases, 17 bases remained unmatched. The CDR3: CASSQDRTGRSWNEQFF. The DNA for the CDR3 is TGTGCCAGCAGCCAAGATCGGACAGGACGTTCTTGGAATGAGCAGTTCTTC.

The chain carries TRBV2 and TRBJ1-1; D not resolved. V lost 8 bases, J lost 10 bases, and 14 bases lay in between. The CDR3 covers 11 residues. Germline CDR1 reads SNHLY; CDR2 reads FYNNEI. CDR3 residues: CASVLEARAFF. CDR3 DNA sequence: TGTGCCAGCGTCCTTGAGGCTAGAGCTTTCTTT.

Notes on this clone: It differs at one base from a far larger clone, so likely a read error. J is TRBJ1-1 and V is TRBV11-2; possible D gene TRBD1, 5 bases. V was clipped by 6 bases and J by 1 base, with 9 bases between them. Germline CDR1 SGHAT, CDR2 FQNNGV. The CDR3 loop spans 13 amino acids. The CDR3 region has the DNA TGTGCCAGCAGTACGACAGAGAACACTGAAGCTTTCTTT. Translating it yields CASSTTENTEAFF.

The V and J genes are TRBV5-1 and TRBJ2-5; TRBD1 aligns across 9 bases. The germline CDR1 and CDR2 sequences are SGHRS and YFSETQ. This CDR3 is 15 amino acids long. V trimming: 1 base; J trimming: 3 bases; junction bases outside the gene matches: 4. The CDR3 region is CASSLMGQGKETQYF. In DNA form, the CDR3 reads TGCGCCAGCAGCTTGATGGGACAGGGAAAAGAGACCCAGTACTTC.

The V call is TRBV30, the J call TRBJ2-1; weak D call: TRBD1 (6 bases). Deletions cut 5 bases from V and 1 base from J, with 6 bases between. This CDR3 region has 12 residues. The V gene's germline CDR1 is GTSNPN and CDR2 SVGIG (reference sequence). The CDR3 region has the DNA TGTGCCTGGGGGACATCCTACAATGAGCAGTTCTTC. Residues: CAWGTSYNEQFF.

The DNA for the CDR3 is TGTGCCAGCAGCCAACCTGAGGGCGGGAACTACGAGCAGTACTTC. It specifies CASSQPEGGNYEQYF. The chain links TRBV7-9 to TRBJ2-7, with a possible D match to TRBD2 (6 bases). The CDR3 is 15 residues long. Trimming stripped 5 bases from V and 3 bases from J, with 17 bases between. In germline, CDR1 is SEHNR, CDR2 FQNEAQ (reference sequence).

V usage is TRBV3-1 (or the pseudogene TRBV3-2) and J usage is TRBJ2-7; TRBD2 aligns across 10 bases. The CDR3 spans 15 residues. Germline V gene data show CDR1 as LGHDT and CDR2 as YNNKEL (reference sequence). V shed 1 base and J 1 base; nucleotides not matched to a gene: 1. CDR3 in amino acids: CASSQVLAGSYEQYF. The CDR3 region has the DNA TGTGCCAGCAGCCAAGTACTAGCGGGGTCCTACGAGCAGTACTTC.

The V call is TRBV5-1, the J call TRBJ2-2, with D unclear. Germline loops: CDR1 SGHRS, CDR2 YFSETQ. This CDR3 comprises 11 residues. V lost 6 bases to trimming and J lost 5 bases, with 5 bases between them. The DNA for the CDR3 is TGCGCCAGCACTTCTACCGGGGAGCTGTTTTTT. It specifies CASTSTGELFF.

The genes are TRBV5-4 and TRBJ2-1; TRBD2 matches 7 bases. V lost 10 bases to trimming and J lost 0 bases; unmatched junction nucleotides: 7. The germline CDR1 and CDR2 sequences are SGHNT and YYREEE (reference sequence). The CDR3 is 14 residues long. The CDR3 reads CAHSTGGSYNEQFF. The CDR3 DNA reads TGTGCCCACAGTACGGGGGGCTCCTACAATGAGCAGTTCTTC.

The chain couples TRBV5-1 to TRBJ2-7; 7 bases match TRBD2. This CDR3 is 14 amino acids long. V lost 4 bases to trimming and J lost 4 bases; unmatched junction nucleotides: 8. Germline V gene sequence: CDR1 SGHRS, CDR2 YFSETQ. CDR3 amino acids: CASSPRGINYEQYF. CDR3 coding DNA: TGCGCCAGCAGCCCGCGGGGGATTAATTACGAGCAGTACTTC.

To note about this clone: The same CDR3 also results from other DNA sequences found in this sample. This chain connects TRBV5-1 to TRBJ1-1; D is undetermined. The CDR3 is made up of 14 amino acids. Germline CDR1 reads SGHRS; CDR2 reads YFSETQ. Deletions cut 0 bases from V and 1 base from J, with 7 bases between. CDR3 DNA: TGCGCCAGCAGCTTGGGGACTGGGAACACTGAAGCTTTCTTT. This gives the protein CASSLGTGNTEAFF.

This clone was seen many times. This chain links TRBV5-6 with TRBJ2-1; 8 positions agree with TRBD1. This CDR3 comprises 15 residues. Trimming at V came to 4 bases and at J to 8 bases, leaving 11 bases not matched to a gene. Germline assignment: CDR1 SGHDT and CDR2 YYEEEE. Here the CDR3 DNA reads TGTGCCAGCAGCCCCGCAGGACAGGGATGGGATGAGCAGTTCTTC. This codes for CASSPAGQGWDEQFF.

This chain's CDR3 is CASSGLAGVYNEQFF. Written as DNA, the CDR3 is TGTGCCAGCAGCGGACTAGCGGGGGTATACAATGAGCAGTTCTTC. V gene TRBV28 combines with J gene TRBJ2-1; 13 positions match TRBD2. Germline assignment: CDR1 MDHEN and CDR2 SYDVKM. J gave up 4 bases and V 6 bases, and 3 bases lay outside the gene matches. This CDR3 spans 15 amino acids.

The V gene is TRBV6-5, the J gene TRBJ1-4; no clear D gene. Germline values: CDR1 MNHEY, CDR2 SVGAGI. The CDR3 has 14 residues. Trimming left V 0 bases short and J 7 bases short, with 9 bases between. This chain's CDR3 is CASSYSLGVEKLFF. The CDR3, as DNA: TGTGCCAGCAGTTACTCGCTCGGGGTTGAAAAACTGTTTTTT.

This chain links TRBV12-3 or TRBV12-4 with TRBJ1-1; D gene ambiguous. Trimming shortened V by 1 base and J by 0 bases, and 3 bases separated the two germline ends. CDR3 length equals 13 residues. The DNA for the CDR3 is TGTGCCAGCAGTTTAGACATGAACACTGAAGCTTTCTTT. Amino acids: CASSLDMNTEAFF.

The V call is TRBV2, the J call TRBJ1-5; weak D call: TRBD1 (6 bases). Looked up from germline, CDR1 is SNHLY and CDR2 is FYNNEI. V was pared by 8 bases and J by 6 bases, with 11 bases between. The CDR3 has 12 amino acids. The CDR3: CASLGQVQPQHF. In nucleotides, the CDR3 is TGTGCCAGCTTGGGACAAGTTCAGCCCCAGCATTTT.

This rearrangement joins TRBV7-9 to TRBJ2-3; D uncertain. The V end was cut by 1 base, the J end by 5 bases, with 4 bases between. There are 12 residues in the CDR3. From germline, CDR1 is SEHNR and CDR2 FQNEAQ (reference sequence). CDR3 bases: TGTGCCAGCAGCTTAGTTAGAGATACGCAGTATTTT. Its protein is CASSLVRDTQYF.